This passage covers 13 T cell receptor beta chains from one sample sequenced in a study of early T cells in non-severe SARS-CoV-2 infection (dated by TCRdb to about 2021). Library method: 5' RACE. Sequencing instrument: NextSeq 500. The public reads were reprocessed in TCRdb via fastp at Q25 and MiXCR, keeping in-frame beta chains. Here each entry gathers all rows of one CDR3 protein and keeps the most common genes and DNA. Across this sample there are some 21,000 distinct CDR3 sequences, with about 4% seen only once. Jointly, the top ten make up about 7% of the sample. Sample: whole blood. The receptors were gathered from an adult who was a healthcare worker with PCR-confirmed SARS-CoV-2 infection or an uninfected control (not recorded which).

The table lists this clonotype with a few counts. This chain joins TRBV7-9 and TRBJ2-7; TRBD1 matches 9 bases. The CDR3 covers 15 residues. After removal of 5 bases from V and 3 bases from J, the junction contained 8 bases not matched to a gene. Germline loops: CDR1 SEHNR, CDR2 FQNEAQ (reference sequence). CDR3 region: CASSPGQGIVYEQYF. The DNA of the CDR3 is TGTGCCAGCAGCCCCGGACAGGGGATAGTCTACGAGCAGTACTTC.

This clonotype appeared many times. The chain joins TRBV25-1 to TRBJ1-6; maybe TRBD1 (5 bases). The CDR3 covers 14 residues. V was pared by 3 bases and J by 3 bases, with 6 bases between. Germline V lookup: CDR1 MGHDK, CDR2 SYGVNS. The CDR3 region has the DNA TGTGCCAGCAGTGACGGGGGCTATAATTCACCCCTCCACTTT. This encodes CASSDGGYNSPLHF.

In this sample, this clonotype turned up many times. V usage is TRBV5-4 and J usage is TRBJ2-1; either TRBD1 or TRBD2 may supply D (5 bases each). The CDR3 extends over 16 amino acids. Looked up from germline, CDR1 is SGHNT and CDR2 is YYREEE (reference sequence). The V gene lost 5 bases and the J gene lost 7 bases, with 22 bases spanning the gap. CDR3 loop: CASRNWAGVGVNEQFF. The CDR3 DNA follows: TGTGCCAGCAGGAATTGGGCCGGGGTAGGGGTGAATGAGCAGTTCTTC.

This clonotype was found a few times. The chain recombines TRBV7-6 with TRBJ1-1; D unresolved. V was cut by 2 bases and J by 4 bases, with 8 bases left in between. This CDR3 is built from 13 residues. From germline, CDR1 is SGHVS and CDR2 FNYEAQ. CDR3 in DNA: TGTGCCAGCAGCTTATCAGGTCGCACTGAAGCTTTCTTT. Residues: CASSLSGRTEAFF.

This clonotype was recorded at least ten times. The chain has TRBV12-3 or TRBV12-4 and TRBJ2-1; D possibly corresponds to TRBD1 (6 bases). The length of the CDR3 is 12 residues. Trimming took 6 bases from V and 10 from J, leaving 13 bases between them. In nucleotides, the CDR3 is TGTGCCAGCAGGAACACCGGGACAGAGCAGTTCTTC. It codes for CASRNTGTEQFF.

The V and J genes are TRBV6-5 and TRBJ2-5; 9 bases are shared with TRBD1. V dropped 5 bases and J dropped 6; count of bases not matched to a gene: 4. Germline V gene lookup returns CDR1 MNHEY and CDR2 SVGAGI. CDR3 length equals 13 residues. CDR3 DNA sequence: TGTGCCAGCAGTCTGACAGGGGGACAGACCCAGTACTTC. Its protein is CASSLTGGQTQYF.

This clonotype showed up just a few times. The genes are TRBV15 and TRBJ2-7, with D perhaps TRBD2 (6 bases). From germline, CDR1 is LNHNV and CDR2 YYDKDF (reference sequence). With 1 base removed from V and 0 bases from J, the gap between germline ends came to 13 bases. This CDR3 has 16 residues. CDR3 nucleotide sequence: TGTGCCACCAGCAGAGGGGGGGACGCCGGCTCCTACGAGCAGTACTTC. This sequence encodes CATSRGGDAGSYEQYF. The complete variable domain, with remaining parts taken from reference TRBV15 and TRBJ2-7, reads DAMVIQNPRYQVTQFGKPVTLSCSQTLNHNVMYWYQQKSSQAPKLLFHYYDKDFNNEADTPDNFQSRRPNTSFCFLDIRSPGLGDTAMYLCATSRGGDAGSYEQYFGPGTRLTVT.

Many counts were recorded for this clonotype. The gene calls are TRBV5-4 and TRBJ1-1; D might be TRBD1 (5 bases). Germline lookup yields CDR1 SGHNT and CDR2 YYREEE (reference sequence). V was trimmed by 0 bases and J by 0 bases, leaving 9 bases between them. This CDR3 has 15 amino acids. The CDR3: CASSLGGELNTEAFF. Here the CDR3 DNA reads TGTGCCAGCAGCTTGGGAGGGGAACTGAACACTGAAGCTTTCTTT.

This clonotype was counted ten times or more. The chain recombines TRBV6-5 with TRBJ2-7; D is perhaps TRBD1 or TRBD2 (7 bases each). Germline V lookup: CDR1 MNHEY, CDR2 SVGAGI. The CDR3 totals 14 residues. Trimming took off 6 bases at V and 5 bases at J, with 17 bases between the two ends. CDR3: CASSRSRGRDEQYF. The CDR3 DNA is TGTGCCAGCAGCCGTAGCAGGGGGAGGGACGAGCAGTACTTC.

This clonotype was counted many times. J is TRBJ1-2 and V is TRBV18, with D tentatively TRBD1 (5 bases). Germline V gives CDR1 KGHSH, CDR2 LQKENI. Trimming left V 4 bases short and J 4 bases short, with 19 bases between. The CDR3 runs to 16 residues. The CDR3 nucleotides read TGTGCCAGCTCACGACAGCCGGGAAACAGCCTCTATGGCTACACCTTC. Translated, it gives CASSRQPGNSLYGYTF.

Regarding this clonotype: Since a much larger clone is just one base distant, this may be a read error. The conserved closing phenylalanine or tryptophan is absent in this CDR3, likely reflecting a read error. In DNA form, the CDR3 reads TGTGCCAGCAGGTTGTACGGTGGCACTGAAGCTTTCCTT. It yields the protein CASRLYGGTEAFL. The rearrangement links TRBV3-1 to TRBJ1-1; D is ambiguous. The CDR3 totals 13 residues. Trimming removed 6 bases from V and 4 bases from J, with 12 bases in between. CDR1 and CDR2 (germline): LGHDT, YNNKEL (reference sequence).

This clonotype is categorized as medium-sized. The rearrangement joins TRBV7-3 to TRBJ2-1, with 9 bases fitting TRBD2. The CDR3 spans 18 residues. Trimming at V came to 5 bases and at J to 4 bases, leaving 15 bases not matched to a gene. Per the germline V gene, CDR1 is SGHTA and CDR2 is FQGTGA. The CDR3 sequence is CASSHPLAGGPRYNEQFF. The CDR3 bases are TGTGCCAGCAGCCACCCTTTGGCGGGGGGGCCGCGGTACAATGAGCAGTTCTTC.

This clonotype was detected ten times or more. The chain employs TRBV6-6 and TRBJ2-7, with a tentative D call TRBD2 (5 bases). V was trimmed by 5 bases and J by 5 bases, leaving 10 bases between them. The CDR3 covers 12 residues. The germline gives CDR1 MNHNY, CDR2 SVGAGI (reference sequence). This CDR3 reads CASSNEGHEQYF. In DNA, the CDR3 is TGTGCCAGCAGTAACGAGGGTCACGAGCAGTACTTC.